The 22 T cell receptor beta chains below all came from one sample that was sequenced in a study of cytomegalovirus exposure and HLA in healthy donors. The PCR made use of 60 Vbeta and 13 Jbeta primers. TCRdb's table, derived via immunoSEQ multiplex PCR, lists solely in-frame clones and lacks some. This table holds under 200,000 clones, 78% found once. The sample comprised PBMCs. The origin of the receptors is a woman between 40 and 50 years old in good health and CMV-seronegative.

This clone was recorded once. Distinct nucleotide sequences in the sample also encode this CDR3. The chain has TRBV7-2 and TRBJ2-7; D not resolved. Per the germline V gene, CDR1 is SGHTA and CDR2 is FQGNSA. Trimming removed 1 base at V and 4 bases at J, with 5 bases between. The CDR3 runs to 12 residues. The CDR3 DNA reads TGTGCCAGCAGCTTAGATTATTACGAGCAGTACTTC. This translates into CASSLDYYEQYF.

This clone was observed a few times. V is TRBV18 and J is TRBJ1-1; 9 nucleotides match TRBD1. Trimming at V came to 5 bases and at J to 3 bases, leaving 7 bases not matched to a gene. The CDR3 consists of 15 residues. Per germline, CDR1 KGHSH and CDR2 LQKENI. The CDR3 loop reads CASSSAQGADTEAFF. CDR3 sequence (DNA): TGTGCCAGCTCATCGGCACAGGGGGCGGACACTGAAGCTTTCTTT.

V and J are TRBV11-3 and TRBJ2-1, with TRBD2 identical over 8 bases. The germline gives CDR1 SGHNT, CDR2 YENEEA. This CDR3 is built from 18 residues. V shed 1 base and J 4 bases; nucleotides not matched to a gene: 12. The CDR3 protein is CASSLGGTASGLYNEQFF. CDR3 in DNA: TGTGCCAGCAGCTTAGGAGGGACGGCTAGCGGGCTATACAATGAGCAGTTCTTC. Together with reference TRBV11-3 and TRBJ2-1, the CDR3 gives the full variable domain: EAGVVQSPRYKIIEKKQPVAFWCNPISGHNTLYWYLQNLGQGPELLIRYENEEAVDDSQLPKDRFSAERLKGVDSTLKIQPAELGDSAVYLCASSLGGTASGLYNEQFFGPGTRLTVL.

V gene TRBV2 combines with J gene TRBJ2-7; D may be TRBD1 (6 bases). CDR1 SNHLY and CDR2 FYNNEI come from the germline V gene. The CDR3 loop spans 15 amino acids. V was shortened by 4 bases and J by 1 base, with 14 bases between the two germline ends. This CDR3 reads CASSGGRRGSYEQYF. Here the CDR3 DNA reads TGTGCCAGCAGTGGAGGTAGAAGGGGGTCCTACGAGCAGTACTTC. Full variable domain (missing parts from reference TRBV2 and TRBJ2-7): EPEVTQTPSHQVTQMGQEVILRCVPISNHLYFYWYRQILGQKVEFLVSFYNNEISEKSEIFDDQFSVERPDGSNFTLKIRSTKLEDSAMYFCASSGGRRGSYEQYFGPGTRLTVT.

The CDR3 loop is CASSLVRTGNTEAFF. The CDR3 DNA reads as TGTGCCAGCAGCCTCGTTCGGACAGGGAACACTGAAGCTTTCTTT. The chain joins TRBV21-1 to TRBJ1-1; the D call of TRBD1 is as the table states it, not checked on the DNA. TRBV21-1 has pseudogene status. This CDR3 is built from 15 residues.

The chain has TRBV28 and TRBJ1-5; 8 bases align to TRBD1. Germline V gives CDR1 MDHEN, CDR2 SYDVKM. This CDR3 is built from 18 residues. J lost 0 bases, V lost 7 bases, and 14 bases had no gene match. The CDR3 is CASTDFGTGYGSNQPQHF. The CDR3 nucleotides read TGTGCCAGCACTGATTTCGGGACAGGTTATGGTAGCAATCAGCCCCAGCATTTT.

This sequence joins TRBV27 and TRBJ2-1, with a possible D match to TRBD1 (6 bases). This CDR3 is 13 amino acids long. Germline loops: CDR1 MNHEY, CDR2 SMNVEV (reference sequence). V was clipped by 3 bases and J by 7 bases, with 10 bases between them. The CDR3 reads CASSFSQGNEQFF. CDR3 DNA: TGTGCCAGCAGTTTCTCACAGGGTAATGAGCAGTTCTTC.

J is TRBJ1-1 and V is TRBV29-1; D ambiguous. The CDR3 sequence is 13 residues long. Germline CDR1 and CDR2: SQVTM and ANQGSEA. Between the trimmed V and J ends, which lost 3 bases and 4 bases, there was a span of 12 bases. DNA of the CDR3: TGCAGCGTTGATTTGTTCCCAGGCACTGAAGCTTTCTTT. Translated, it gives CSVDLFPGTEAFF.

This clone was detected only a few times. Additional DNA sequences in this sample encode the identical CDR3. The chain employs TRBV5-4 and TRBJ1-1, with D tentatively TRBD1 (5 bases). The CDR3 is 12 residues long. The V gene's germline CDR1 is SGHNT and CDR2 YYREEE (reference sequence). The V end was cut by 2 bases, the J end by 5 bases, with 7 bases between. The CDR3 DNA sequence: TGTGCCAGCAGCTTCGGGGGGACTGAAGCTTTCTTT. Encoded protein: CASSFGGTEAFF.

This clone was seen a handful of times. The chain links TRBV28 to TRBJ1-2; TRBD1 is a possible D gene (6 bases). V lost 6 bases and J 7 bases, leaving 24 bases between the germline ends. The CDR3 runs to 16 residues. Per the germline V gene, CDR1 is MDHEN and CDR2 is SYDVKM. The CDR3 is CASSLSRGVPVGGYTF. The CDR3 DNA sequence: TGTGCCAGCAGCCTGAGCAGGGGAGTTCCTGTCGGTGGCTACACCTTC.

V usage is TRBV6-5 and J usage is TRBJ1-1, with D perhaps TRBD1 (5 bases). V was trimmed by 2 bases and J by 0 bases, leaving 13 bases between them. Germline V gene lookup returns CDR1 MNHEY and CDR2 SVGAGI. This CDR3 has 16 amino acids. The CDR3 sequence is CASSYDRGSLNTEAFF. The CDR3 region has the DNA TGTGCCAGCAGTTACGATAGGGGATCGCTGAACACTGAAGCTTTCTTT.

The chain couples TRBV25-1 to TRBJ2-6; 8 nucleotides agree with TRBD1. The germline gives CDR1 MGHDK, CDR2 SYGVNS. V lost 3 bases, J lost 3 bases, and 7 bases stayed unmatched. The CDR3 consists of 17 residues. CDR3 sequence: CASSDGRGLGGANVLTF. The CDR3, as DNA: TGTGCCAGCAGTGACGGCAGGGGGCTGGGTGGGGCCAACGTCCTGACTTTC.

This clone was found a few times. The CDR3 coding sequence is TGCGCCAGCAGCCAAGATCGGGGGGGCCGGTACAATGAGCAGTTCTTC. Its translation is CASSQDRGGRYNEQFF. The chain links TRBV4-1 to TRBJ2-1; 8 bases fit TRBD2. The CDR3 is made up of 16 amino acids. Germline values: CDR1 MGHRA, CDR2 YSYEKL. The junction had 5 bases not matched to a gene; V was cut back by 0 bases and J by 4 bases.

The rearrangement links TRBV18 to TRBJ1-1; 8 nucleotides line up with TRBD1. From germline, CDR1 is KGHSH and CDR2 LQKENI. This CDR3 has 16 amino acids. The J segment lost 1 base and the V segment lost 2 bases, leaving 6 bases of the junction unmatched. CDR3 DNA sequence: TGTGCCAGCTCACCATCGGACAGGGCGAAGAACACTGAAGCTTTCTTT. Translation: CASSPSDRAKNTEAFF.

The genes are TRBV28 and TRBJ2-7, with TRBD1 matching 9 bases. The J segment lost 7 bases and the V segment lost 8 bases, leaving 9 bases of the junction unmatched. CDR3 length: 13 amino acids. Germline CDR1 MDHEN, CDR2 SYDVKM. The CDR3, as DNA: TGTGCCAGCCGCGGGACAGGGTACCGGGAGCAGTACTTC. This sequence encodes CASRGTGYREQYF.

The V and J genes are TRBV14 and TRBJ1-5; no clear D. V gave up 9 bases and J gave up 6 bases, with 9 bases separating them. Per the germline V gene, CDR1 is SGHDN and CDR2 is FVKESK. The CDR3 has 11 amino acids. The CDR3 sequence: CARGVGQPQHF. The CDR3 region has the DNA TGTGCCAGGGGAGTGGGTCAGCCCCAGCATTTT.

V gene TRBV5-4 combines with J gene TRBJ1-2; D is unclear. This CDR3 is 13 amino acids long. Trimming took 5 bases from V and 8 from J, leaving 16 bases between them. The germline gives CDR1 SGHNT, CDR2 YYREEE (reference sequence). The CDR3 reads CASRGGPVGGYTF. Here the CDR3 DNA reads TGTGCCAGCAGGGGAGGGCCCGTTGGAGGCTACACCTTC.

V and J are TRBV2 and TRBJ1-1; D not resolved. The V and J ends lost 5 bases and 4 bases respectively, with 8 bases between them. The CDR3 is made up of 12 amino acids. Germline CDR1 is SNHLY and CDR2 is FYNNEI. CDR3 nucleotide sequence: TGTGCCAGCAGTCCAGAACGCACTGAAGCTTTCTTT. It encodes CASSPERTEAFF.

This clone occurred once. This chain uses TRBV2 with TRBJ2-7; D is ambiguous. The CDR3 spans 12 residues. The V gene's germline CDR1 is SNHLY and CDR2 FYNNEI. V lost 7 bases, J lost 3 bases, and 10 bases lay in between. CDR3 nucleotide sequence: TGTGCCAGCACTTCGGTAGTCTACGAGCAGTACTTC. This sequence encodes CASTSVVYEQYF.

The chain's CDR3 is CASSWGGRGIYEQYF. The DNA for the CDR3 is TGTGCCAGCAGTTGGGGTGGCAGGGGGATCTACGAGCAGTACTTC. The rearrangement joins TRBV27 to TRBJ2-7; 7 nucleotides line up with TRBD1. The V gene end was trimmed by 4 bases and the J gene end by 3 bases; junction bases not matched to a gene: 9. The CDR3 length is 15 residues. Germline V CDR1 and CDR2: MNHEY, SMNVEV (reference sequence).

The chain carries TRBV7-8 and TRBJ2-1; 10 bases line up with TRBD2. Germline-derived CDR1 and CDR2 are SGHVS and FQNEAQ. With 4 bases clipped from V and 9 bases from J, the junction kept 9 bases outside the gene matches. This CDR3 spans 15 amino acids. The CDR3: CASSWGLASGSEQFF. The CDR3 region has the DNA TGTGCCAGCAGCTGGGGACTAGCGAGTGGGAGTGAGCAGTTCTTC.

The V gene is TRBV6-1, the J gene TRBJ1-6; D is perhaps TRBD1 (6 bases). The CDR3 has 14 residues. In germline, CDR1 is MNHNS, CDR2 SASEGT. V lost 4 bases, J lost 10 bases, and 14 bases lay in between. The CDR3 coding sequence is TGTGCCAGCAGTGGGACAGTCGTGAGATCACCCCTCCACTTT. Translated: CASSGTVVRSPLHF.